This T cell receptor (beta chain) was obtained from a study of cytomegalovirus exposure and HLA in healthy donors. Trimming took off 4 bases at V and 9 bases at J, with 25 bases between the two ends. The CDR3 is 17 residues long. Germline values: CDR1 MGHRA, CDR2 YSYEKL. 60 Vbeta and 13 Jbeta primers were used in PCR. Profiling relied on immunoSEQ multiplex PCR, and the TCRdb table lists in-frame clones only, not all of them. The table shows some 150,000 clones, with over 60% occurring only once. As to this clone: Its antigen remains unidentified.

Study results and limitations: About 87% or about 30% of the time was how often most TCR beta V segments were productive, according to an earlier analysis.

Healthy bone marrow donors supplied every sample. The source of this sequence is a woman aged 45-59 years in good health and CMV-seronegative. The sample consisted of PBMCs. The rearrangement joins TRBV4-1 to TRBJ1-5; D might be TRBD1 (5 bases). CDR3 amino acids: CASSPGGLLMGLSPQHF. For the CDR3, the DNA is TGCGCCAGCAGCCCGGGCGGTCTGCTCATGGGACTGTCGCCCCAGCATTTT.